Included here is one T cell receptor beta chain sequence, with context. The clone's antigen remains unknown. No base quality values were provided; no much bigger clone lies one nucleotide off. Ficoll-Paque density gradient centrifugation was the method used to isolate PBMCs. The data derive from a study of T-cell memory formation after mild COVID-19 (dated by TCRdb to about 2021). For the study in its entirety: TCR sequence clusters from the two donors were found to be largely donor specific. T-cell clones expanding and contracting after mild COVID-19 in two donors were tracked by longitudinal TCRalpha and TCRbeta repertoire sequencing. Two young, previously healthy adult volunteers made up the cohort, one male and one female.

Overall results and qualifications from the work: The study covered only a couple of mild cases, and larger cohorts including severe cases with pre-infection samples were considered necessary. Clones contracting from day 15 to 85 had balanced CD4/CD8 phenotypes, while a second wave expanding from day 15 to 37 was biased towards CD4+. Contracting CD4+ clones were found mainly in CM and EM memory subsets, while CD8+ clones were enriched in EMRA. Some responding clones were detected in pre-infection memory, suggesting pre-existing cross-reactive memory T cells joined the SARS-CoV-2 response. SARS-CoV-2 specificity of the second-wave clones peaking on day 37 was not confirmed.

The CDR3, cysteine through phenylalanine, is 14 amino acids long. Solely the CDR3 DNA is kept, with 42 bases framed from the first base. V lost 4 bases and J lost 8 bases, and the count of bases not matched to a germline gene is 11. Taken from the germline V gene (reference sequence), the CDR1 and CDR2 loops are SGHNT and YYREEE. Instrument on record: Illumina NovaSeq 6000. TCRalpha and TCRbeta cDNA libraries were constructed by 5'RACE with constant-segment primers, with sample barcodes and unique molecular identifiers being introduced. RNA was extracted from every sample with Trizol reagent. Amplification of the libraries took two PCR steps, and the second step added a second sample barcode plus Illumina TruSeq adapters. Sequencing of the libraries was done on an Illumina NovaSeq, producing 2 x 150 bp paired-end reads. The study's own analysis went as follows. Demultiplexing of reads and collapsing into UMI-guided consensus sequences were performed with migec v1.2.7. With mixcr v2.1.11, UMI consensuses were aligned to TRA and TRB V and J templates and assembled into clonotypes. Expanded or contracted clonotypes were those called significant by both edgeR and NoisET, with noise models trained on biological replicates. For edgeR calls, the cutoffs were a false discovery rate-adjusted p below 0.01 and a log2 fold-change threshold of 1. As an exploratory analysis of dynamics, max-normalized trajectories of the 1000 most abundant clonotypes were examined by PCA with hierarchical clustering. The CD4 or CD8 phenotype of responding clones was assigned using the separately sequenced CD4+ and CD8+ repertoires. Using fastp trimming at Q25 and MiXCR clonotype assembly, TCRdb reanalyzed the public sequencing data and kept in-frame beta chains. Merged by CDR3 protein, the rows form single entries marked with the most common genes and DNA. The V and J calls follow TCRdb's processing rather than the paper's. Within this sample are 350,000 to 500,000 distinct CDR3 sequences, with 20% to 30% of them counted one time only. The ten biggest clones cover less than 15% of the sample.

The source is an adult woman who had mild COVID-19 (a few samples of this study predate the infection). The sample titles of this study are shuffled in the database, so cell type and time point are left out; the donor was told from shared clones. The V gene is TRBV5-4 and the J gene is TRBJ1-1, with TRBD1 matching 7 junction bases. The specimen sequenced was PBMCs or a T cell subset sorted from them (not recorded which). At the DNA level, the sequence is TGTGCCAGCAGCCCGGGACAGAGCCCAAGCGAAGCTTTCTTT. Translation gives CASSPGQSPSEAFF. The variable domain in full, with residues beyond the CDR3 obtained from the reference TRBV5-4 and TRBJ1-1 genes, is ETGVTQSPTHLIKTRGQQVTLRCSSQSGHNTVSWYQQALGQGPQFIFQYYREEENGRGNFPPRFSGLQFPNYSSELNVNALELDDSALYLCASSPGQSPSEAFFGQGTRLTVV.